The 20 T cell receptor beta chains given below trace back to one sample, sequenced in a study of PD-L1 blockade in urothelial cancer. The table came from immunoSEQ multiplex PCR; TCRdb's copy has only in-frame clones and leaves some out. Found here are tens of thousands of clones, roughly 89% of them singletons; the top ten hold about 1.6%. Time point in this sample: pretreatment peripheral blood. The sample consisted of PBMCs, taken around atezolizumab (anti-PD-L1) treatment. These receptors were taken from a man between 60 and 75 years old with urothelial cancer.

CDR3 sequence: CASSDRTGVNYGYTF. CDR3 coding DNA: TGTGCCAGCAGTGACAGAACAGGGGTTAACTATGGCTACACCTTC. The chain uses TRBV6-4 and TRBJ1-2, with 7 bases aligning to TRBD1. CDR3 length: 15 residues. Germline CDR1 is MRHNA and CDR2 is SNTAGT. V gave up 2 bases and J gave up 1 base; unmatched junction bases: 4.

The chain recombines TRBV7-2 with TRBJ2-3; 9 bases are a match to TRBD1. This CDR3 is built from 15 residues. V was clipped by 5 bases and J by 0 bases; unmatched bases: 3. The V gene's germline CDR1 is SGHTA and CDR2 FQGNSA. In DNA form, the CDR3 reads TGTGCCAGCAGCGACAGGGGGTCAAGCACAGATACGCAGTATTTT. It is translated as CASSDRGSSTDTQYF.

The V and J genes are TRBV11-3 and TRBJ2-3, with TRBD2 matching 9 bases. After removal of 5 bases from V and 4 bases from J, the junction contained 13 bases not matched to a gene. The CDR3 consists of 17 residues. The V gene's germline CDR1 is SGHNT and CDR2 YENEEA. The CDR3 region has the DNA TGTGCCAGCAGCCCGAGCCCCGCGGGAGGGGAGGCAGATACGCAGTATTTT. This translates into CASSPSPAGGEADTQYF.

The chain carries TRBV2 and TRBJ2-1; D is perhaps TRBD2 (6 bases). The ends were cut back, 1 base at V and 3 bases at J, with 10 bases in the middle. Germline V gives CDR1 SNHLY, CDR2 FYNNEI. CDR3 length equals 15 residues. The CDR3 DNA reads TGTGCCAGCAGTGAAGGACGGCGGGGCTACAATGAGCAGTTCTTC. Residues: CASSEGRRGYNEQFF.

Comments on this clone: Relative to the germline gene, one junction end is altered; a read error may explain this. The chain uses TRBV20-1 and TRBJ2-7; 8 bases match TRBD1. The CDR3 runs 10 residues. From germline, CDR1 is DFQATT and CDR2 SNEGSKA (reference sequence). CDR3 sequence reads: CSARRQGLHF. The CDR3 DNA reads TGCAGTGCTAGGAGACAGGGGTTGCACTTC.

V usage is TRBV9 and J usage is TRBJ1-1; maybe TRBD1 (6 bases). Deletions cut 0 bases from V and 8 bases from J, with 14 bases between. Germline V gene lookup returns CDR1 SGDLS and CDR2 YYNGEE. CDR3 length equals 14 residues. This CDR3 reads CASSVATGSHEAFF. CDR3 in DNA: TGTGCCAGCAGCGTAGCTACAGGGAGTCACGAAGCTTTCTTT.

The V call is TRBV7-9, the J call TRBJ1-1; D uncertain. This CDR3 comprises 15 residues. Trimming took 7 bases from V and 0 from J, leaving 15 bases between them. Germline loops: CDR1 SEHNR, CDR2 FQNEAQ (reference sequence). The CDR3 region is CASTREPGLNTEAFF. DNA for the CDR3: TGTGCCAGCACACGGGAGCCGGGCCTGAACACTGAAGCTTTCTTT.

V usage is TRBV7-8 and J usage is TRBJ2-3, with D perhaps matching TRBD1 (5 bases). This CDR3 has 17 amino acids. The germline V and J ends were trimmed by 0 bases and 1 base, with 14 bases remaining between them. Germline V gene data show CDR1 as SGHVS and CDR2 as FQNEAQ. In DNA form, the CDR3 reads TGTGCCAGCAGCTTAGCGAAGACAGCCCCAGGCACAGATACGCAGTATTTT. It translates to CASSLAKTAPGTDTQYF.

The chain couples TRBV28 to TRBJ2-1; 9 bases are a match to TRBD2. CDR3 length equals 15 residues. Trimming removed 6 bases from V and 3 bases from J; junction bases left unmatched: 6. CDR1 is MDHEN and CDR2 is SYDVKM in the germline V gene. The CDR3 coding sequence is TGTGCCAGCAGATCTCGGCGGGAGGGCTACAATGAGCAGTTCTTC. This codes for CASRSRREGYNEQFF.

The V gene is TRBV4-3, the J gene TRBJ2-7, with TRBD2 as a possible D gene (6 bases). V was cut by 4 bases and J by 0 bases, with 13 bases left in between. This CDR3 region has 15 residues. The V gene's germline CDR1 is LGHNA and CDR2 YSLEER. The CDR3 nucleotides are TGCGCCAGCAGCCCCTCGGCAGCGGGCTCCTACGAGCAGTACTTC. It translates to CASSPSAAGSYEQYF.

The chain employs TRBV2 and TRBJ2-7; the match to TRBD2 covers 9 bases. J was trimmed by 2 bases and V by 6 bases; bases with no gene match: 5. CDR1 and CDR2 from the germline V gene are SNHLY and FYNNEI. The CDR3 has 14 amino acids. The CDR3 coding sequence is TGTGCCAGCAGATTAGCGGGAGCGGCCTACGAGCAGTACTTC. Translated, it gives CASRLAGAAYEQYF. Looking up the rest from reference TRBV2 and TRBJ2-7 gives the full variable domain: EPEVTQTPSHQVTQMGQEVILRCVPISNHLYFYWYRQILGQKVEFLVSFYNNEISEKSEIFDDQFSVERPDGSNFTLKIRSTKLEDSAMYFCASRLAGAAYEQYFGPGTRLTVT.

The chain uses TRBV30 and TRBJ1-3; a weak D match, TRBD1 (6 bases). Deletions cut 5 bases from V and 0 bases from J, with 20 bases between. This CDR3 is 17 amino acids long. Per the germline V gene, CDR1 is GTSNPN and CDR2 is SVGIG (reference sequence). The CDR3 DNA follows: TGTGCCTGGGGGGGCTTAGGACCGTTGAACTCTGGAAACACCATATATTTT. Its protein product is CAWGGLGPLNSGNTIYF.

The genes are TRBV7-2 and TRBJ1-5, with D possibly being TRBD1 (5 bases). The CDR3 spans 18 residues. The V end lost 1 base, the J end lost 0 bases, and 16 bases lay between the germline ends. Germline V lookup: CDR1 SGHTA, CDR2 FQGNSA. The CDR3 loop is CASSLEIRGSYSNQPQHF. CDR3 DNA: TGTGCCAGCAGCTTAGAAATCCGGGGGTCATATAGCAATCAGCCCCAGCATTTT.

The V gene is TRBV4-2, the J gene TRBJ2-7, with 10 bases lining up with TRBD2. V lost 3 bases to trimming and J lost 4 bases; unmatched junction nucleotides: 15. This CDR3 region has 18 residues. From germline, CDR1 is LGHNA and CDR2 YNFKEQ. The CDR3 nucleotides read TGTGCCAGCAGCCAGCAGGGGGGGAGCGGGGGGGCTCAATACGAGCAGTACTTC. Translating it yields CASSQQGGSGGAQYEQYF.

V usage is TRBV5-1 and J usage is TRBJ2-3, with a weak D call TRBD2 (5 bases). V dropped 2 bases and J dropped 6 bases, with 10 bases sitting between them. Germline CDR1 is SGHRS and CDR2 is YFSETQ. The CDR3 length is 13 residues. DNA of the CDR3: TGCGCCAGCAGCTTAAGAGAGCGGGATACGCAGTATTTT. Protein: CASSLRERDTQYF.

The V and J genes are TRBV19 and TRBJ2-1; 10 bases align to TRBD1. The CDR3 has 15 residues. V was pared by 3 bases and J by 3 bases, with 2 bases of the junction left unmatched. From germline, CDR1 is LNHDA and CDR2 SQIVND (reference sequence). CDR3 DNA: TGTGCCAGTAGTATCTGGGACAGGGGCTACAATGAGCAGTTCTTC. This gives the protein CASSIWDRGYNEQFF.

The rearrangement joins TRBV7-2 to TRBJ1-5, with D perhaps matching TRBD1 (5 bases). The V end lost 3 bases, the J end lost 4 bases, and 10 bases lay between the germline ends. This CDR3 is 14 amino acids long. Looked up from germline, CDR1 is SGHTA and CDR2 is FQGNSA. The CDR3 DNA reads as TGTGCCAGCAGCTTCCGGGGACTGAATCAGCCCCAGCATTTT. Amino acids: CASSFRGLNQPQHF.

The chain joins TRBV5-4 to TRBJ1-6, with D tentatively TRBD1 (5 bases). With 4 bases removed from V and 7 bases from J, the gap between germline ends came to 18 bases. The CDR3 has 16 amino acids. Per germline, CDR1 SGHNT and CDR2 YYREEE (reference sequence). CDR3 residues: CASSPGGGQPNSPLHF. As DNA, the CDR3 is TGTGCCAGCAGCCCCGGGGGAGGGCAGCCCAATTCACCCCTCCACTTT.

This rearrangement joins TRBV12-5 to TRBJ2-2; the D gene is possibly TRBD1 (5 bases). CDR3 size: 16 residues. V dropped 4 bases and J dropped 5 bases, with 17 bases sitting between them. The germline V gene encodes CDR1 LGHNT and CDR2 FRNRAP. CDR3 protein: CASGSVQGWDTGELFF. The CDR3 nucleotides read TGTGCTAGTGGTTCCGTTCAGGGCTGGGATACCGGGGAGCTGTTTTTT.

The chain links TRBV11-2 to TRBJ1-1, with 7 positions matching TRBD1. CDR1 and CDR2 (germline): SGHAT, FQNNGV. CDR3 size: 15 residues. Trimming took 0 bases from V and 7 from J; bases not matched to a gene: 8. CDR3 sequence: CASSLDPRGQNEAFF. CDR3 sequence (DNA): TGTGCCAGCAGCTTAGATCCCCGGGGACAGAATGAAGCTTTCTTT.